Listed here are 11 T cell receptor beta chains from one sample, sequenced in a study of T cells in Graves' hyperthyroidism and ophthalmopathy. Amplification of TCR beta CDR3 regions used RNA as the template. Researchers ran a first-round RT-PCR on the TCR CDR3 using the HTBI primer set. One entry per CDR3 protein, called by TCRdb with MiXCR from the multiplex PCR reads. The table lists a few hundred thousand distinct CDR3 sequences, about 15% of them singletons, with approximately 32% in the top ten. Sequenced sample: blood. These receptors originate from a woman in her 30s with Graves' hyperthyroidism.

The sample holds many counts of this clonotype. The gene calls are TRBV2 and TRBJ2-5, with D perhaps matching TRBD1 or TRBD2 (6 bases each). Looked up from germline, CDR1 is SNHLY and CDR2 is FYNNEI. Trimming stripped 7 bases from V and 5 bases from J, with 20 bases between. The CDR3 is made up of 15 amino acids. The CDR3 sequence: CASKGGQGIRETQYF. In nucleotides, the CDR3 is TGTGCCAGCAAGGGAGGCCAGGGGATACGGGAGACCCAGTACTTC. Based on the CDR3 plus reference TRBV2 and TRBJ2-5, the full variable domain is EPEVTQTPSHQVTQMGQEVILRCVPISNHLYFYWYRQILGQKVEFLVSFYNNEISEKSEIFDDQFSVERPDGSNFTLKIRSTKLEDSAMYFCASKGGQGIRETQYFGPGTRLLVL.

This clonotype occurred many times. This sequence joins TRBV30 and TRBJ1-3; D possibly corresponds to TRBD1 (6 bases). This CDR3 is 14 amino acids long. Trimming took 2 bases from V and 4 from J, leaving 12 bases between them. Germline lookup yields CDR1 GTSNPN and CDR2 SVGIG (reference sequence). The CDR3 protein is CAWSWQGIGNTIYF. The CDR3 region has the DNA TGTGCCTGGAGTTGGCAGGGGATAGGAAACACCATATATTTT. Combining the CDR3 with reference TRBV30 and TRBJ1-3 gives the whole variable domain SQTIHQWPATLVQPVGSPLSLECTVEGTSNPNLYWYRQAAGRGLQLLFYSVGIGQISSEVPQNLSASRPQDRQFILSSKKLLLSDSGFYLCAWSWQGIGNTIYFGEGSWLTVV.

The rearrangement joins TRBV28 to TRBJ1-2, with no clear D. Germline V gene lookup returns CDR1 MDHEN and CDR2 SYDVKM. CDR3 length: 12 residues. Trimming cost V 4 bases and J 5 bases, with 8 bases left between them. CDR3 in DNA: TGTGCCAGCAGTTGGGTAGAATATGGCTACACCTTC. It encodes CASSWVEYGYTF.

Comment on this clonotype: A read error is possible here, since a much larger clone lies one base away. The chain combines TRBV29-1 with TRBJ1-1; possibly TRBD1 for D (6 bases). The germline gives CDR1 SQVTM, CDR2 ANQGSEA. The CDR3 is 14 residues long. Here the CDR3 DNA reads TGCAGCGTTGAACCACAGGGTTGGGACACTGAAGCTCTCTTT. This codes for CSVEPQGWDTEALF.

The chain carries TRBV7-8 and TRBJ2-1, with no clear D. From germline, CDR1 is SGHVS and CDR2 FQNEAQ. The ends were cut back, 1 base at V and 9 bases at J, with 7 bases in the middle. The CDR3 is made up of 12 amino acids. CDR3 DNA sequence: TGTGCCAGCAGCTTAGGGGCCGTTGAGCAGTTCTTC. This translates into CASSLGAVEQFF.

Turning to this clonotype: Given the absence of the conserved phenylalanine or tryptophan at the CDR3 end, a read error is likely. This chain uses TRBV2 with TRBJ2-7; tentatively, D is TRBD1 (6 bases). This CDR3 contains 11 residues. Per the germline V gene, CDR1 is SNHLY and CDR2 is FYNNEI. V dropped 11 bases and J dropped 3 bases, with 11 bases sitting between them. Written as DNA, the CDR3 is TGTGCCCAGGGGAGCGGCTACGAGCAGTACCTC. It translates to CAQGSGYEQYL.

In its sample, this clonotype was seen many times. The rearrangement links TRBV4-1 to TRBJ1-1; D is uncertain. Germline-derived CDR1 and CDR2 are MGHRA and YSYEKL. Trimming left V 1 base short and J 5 bases short, with 11 bases between. CDR3 length: 14 residues. The CDR3 sequence is CASSQAPGPTEAFF. The CDR3 DNA follows: TGCGCCAGCAGCCAAGCCCCCGGGCCAACTGAAGCTTTCTTT.

This clonotype came up a few times. The chain couples TRBV18 to TRBJ2-1; 10 positions agree with TRBD2. Per the germline V gene, CDR1 is KGHSH and CDR2 is LQKENI. This CDR3 is built from 15 residues. With V trimmed by 6 bases and J by 6 bases, 8 bases remained unmatched. In nucleotides, the CDR3 is TGTGCCAGCTCCTTCCAGGGACTAGCGCCCAATGAGCAGTTCTTC. Residues: CASSFQGLAPNEQFF. Full variable domain (remainder filled in from reference TRBV18 and TRBJ2-1): NAGVMQNPRHLVRRRGQEARLRCSPMKGHSHVYWYRQLPEEGLKFMVYLQKENIIDESGMPKERFSAEFPKEGPSILRIQQVVRGDSAAYFCASSFQGLAPNEQFFGPGTRLTVL.

This clonotype was seen only a few times. The rearrangement links TRBV12-5 to TRBJ2-1; D may be TRBD2 (7 bases). The CDR3 spans 14 residues. The V end lost 8 bases, the J end lost 2 bases, and 13 bases lay between the germline ends. Germline assignment: CDR1 LGHNT and CDR2 FRNRAP. The CDR3 DNA reads TGTGCTAGTTCAAAAGGGGGGGCCTACAATGAGCAGTTCTTC. It codes for CASSKGGAYNEQFF.

This clonotype has just a few counts. The CDR3 nucleotides are TGTGCCAGCAGCCGGACAGGGGTTCCCTACAATGAGCAGTTCTTC. Protein sequence: CASSRTGVPYNEQFF. V gene TRBV7-9 combines with J gene TRBJ2-1; 9 nucleotides line up with TRBD1. Germline loops: CDR1 SEHNR, CDR2 FQNEAQ (reference sequence). Unmatched junction bases numbered 4, after V lost 5 bases and J lost 2 bases. CDR3 length equals 15 residues.

The J gene is TRBJ1-4, the V gene TRBV27; 10 bases fit TRBD1. The germline gives CDR1 MNHEY, CDR2 SMNVEV (reference sequence). The CDR3 is 14 amino acids. V gave up 2 bases and J gave up 7 bases; unmatched junction bases: 1. Written as DNA, the CDR3 is TGTGCCAGCAGTTTAAGGACAGGGGGTGAAAAACTGTTTTTT. This gives the protein CASSLRTGGEKLFF.